This T cell receptor (beta chain) was sequenced in a study of response to subunit inactivated influenza vaccine. This clonotype was counted ten times or more. The antigen is undetermined. TCRdb used MiXCR to reprocess the RT-PCR reads, holding one entry per CDR3 protein. The sample consists of a few hundred thousand distinct CDR3 sequences, approximately 21% of them appearing once. The length of the CDR3 is 15 residues. With 8 bases clipped from V and 0 bases from J, the junction kept 6 bases outside the gene matches. Germline V lookup: CDR1 SEHNR, CDR2 FQNEAQ (reference sequence). Study outcomes and limitations: A suggestion made by the authors is that each seasonal influenza vaccination recruits few new T cells.

The chain is built from TRBV7-9 and TRBJ1-4, with 7 bases identical to TRBD1. The sample in question was PBMCs from blood, obtained less than 22 months after vaccination. This receptor was obtained from a man aged 45 to 70 who received an inactivated influenza vaccine. CDR3 residues: CASVQGGTTNEKLFF. Written as DNA, the CDR3 is TGTGCCAGCGTCCAGGGGGGAACAACTAATGAAAAACTGTTTTTT. Drawing the rest from reference TRBV7-9 and TRBJ1-4, the complete variable domain is DTGVSQNPRHKITKRGQNVTFRCDPISEHNRLYWYRQTLGQGPEFLTYFQNEAQLEKSRLLSDRFSAERPKGSFSTLEIQRTEQGDSAMYLCASVQGGTTNEKLFFGSGTQLSVL.